This T cell receptor (beta chain) emerged from a study of control samples from healthy donors and cancer patients. Germline CDR1 and CDR2: SQVTM and ANQGSEA. The ends were cut back, 7 bases at V and 0 bases at J, with 12 bases in the middle. The CDR3 has 13 amino acids. Generated by immunoSEQ multiplex PCR, the TCRdb table keeps only in-frame clones and is missing some. The sample has over 150,000 clones, under 95% seen once. This TCR came from a woman between 18 and 29 years old in good health. The chain couples TRBV29-1 to TRBJ1-1; tentative D call: TRBD1 (5 bases). The specimen was blood. CDR3 protein: CSGRGPLNTEAFF. The CDR3, as DNA: TGCAGCGGGAGGGGTCCCTTGAACACTGAAGCTTTCTTT.